The 20 T cell receptor beta chains presented below share a single source sample, sequenced in a study of STAT5B mutations in CD4+ large granular lymphocyte leukemia. Method: immunoSEQ multiplex PCR; TCRdb's copy keeps in-frame clones and lacks some. The sample has 21,000 or so clones, roughly three quarters seen once. Sequencing was carried out using CD4+ T cells from blood buffy coats. Receptors originate from a human donor in good health.

J is TRBJ1-2 and V is TRBV2; 10 nucleotides agree with TRBD1. The CDR3 has 15 amino acids. Looked up from germline, CDR1 is SNHLY and CDR2 is FYNNEI. Trimming took 7 bases from V and 5 from J; bases not matched to a gene: 10. CDR3 region: CASKEGTGAFYGYTF. Here the CDR3 DNA reads TGTGCCAGCAAGGAGGGGACAGGGGCATTTTATGGCTACACCTTC. Based on the CDR3 plus reference TRBV2 and TRBJ1-2, the full variable domain is EPEVTQTPSHQVTQMGQEVILRCVPISNHLYFYWYRQILGQKVEFLVSFYNNEISEKSEIFDDQFSVERPDGSNFTLKIRSTKLEDSAMYFCASKEGTGAFYGYTFGSGTRLTVV.

This clone was detected only a few times. The chain employs TRBV5-4 and TRBJ1-2, with 9 bases that match TRBD1. V dropped 3 bases and J dropped 5; count of bases not matched to a gene: 5. CDR1 is SGHNT and CDR2 is YYREEE in the germline V gene (reference sequence). The CDR3 extends over 14 amino acids. The CDR3 is CASSYGDRDYGYTF. For the CDR3, the DNA is TGTGCCAGCAGCTACGGGGACAGGGATTATGGCTACACCTTC.

The chain uses TRBV6-5 and TRBJ2-3, with D perhaps being TRBD1 or TRBD2 (6 bases each). Germline CDR1 reads MNHEY; CDR2 reads SVGAGI. Trimming took 2 bases from V and 3 from J, leaving 9 bases between them. This CDR3 has 14 residues. CDR3 sequence (DNA): TGTGCCAGCAGTTACGGAGGGGGAACAGATACGCAGTATTTT. Translating gives CASSYGGGTDTQYF.

This clone appeared a single time. The V call is TRBV10-2, the J call TRBJ2-1; 8 bases are shared with TRBD1. V shed 2 bases, J shed 7 bases, and the junction held 4 bases outside the gene matches. Germline loops: CDR1 WSHSY, CDR2 SAAADI. The CDR3 loop spans 14 amino acids. The CDR3 DNA is TGCGCCAGCAGTGAGCAGGGGGCGCAGAATGAGCAGTTCTTC. This translates into CASSEQGAQNEQFF.

The chain recombines TRBV11-2 with TRBJ2-5; 9 bases map to TRBD2. Germline CDR1 and CDR2: SGHAT and FQNNGV. Trimming cost V 6 bases and J 5 bases; bases outside gene matches: 10. The CDR3 spans 15 residues. Here the CDR3 reads CASRQTGTSYETQYF. In nucleotides, the CDR3 is TGTGCCAGCAGACAAACCGGGACTAGCTATGAGACCCAGTACTTC.

This chain uses TRBV19 with TRBJ2-7; perhaps TRBD1 as D (6 bases). With 4 bases removed from V and 1 base from J, the gap between germline ends came to 11 bases. CDR1 and CDR2 from the germline V gene are LNHDA and SQIVND (reference sequence). The CDR3 length is 14 residues. The CDR3 protein is CASSTPDRSYEQYF. As DNA, the CDR3 is TGTGCCAGTAGTACCCCGGACAGATCCTACGAGCAGTACTTC.

This chain links TRBV5-4 with TRBJ2-2; D is unclear. Germline V CDR1 and CDR2: SGHNT, YYREEE (reference sequence). Trimming pared 4 bases from V and 1 base from J, leaving 8 bases between. CDR3 size: 14 residues. The CDR3 DNA reads as TGTGCCAGCAGCCCAACCCGGAACACCGGGGAGCTGTTTTTT. Translated, it gives CASSPTRNTGELFF. The whole variable domain, remainder taken from reference TRBV5-4 and TRBJ2-2, is ETGVTQSPTHLIKTRGQQVTLRCSSQSGHNTVSWYQQALGQGPQFIFQYYREEENGRGNFPPRFSGLQFPNYSSELNVNALELDDSALYLCASSPTRNTGELFFGEGSRLTVL.

This clone was observed once. The V and J genes are TRBV7-9 and TRBJ2-2; 9 bases are shared with TRBD2. CDR1 and CDR2 (germline): SEHNR, FQNEAQ (reference sequence). V lost 3 bases, J lost 15 bases, and 8 bases stayed unmatched. This CDR3 is built from 13 residues. The CDR3 nucleotides are TGTGCCAGCAGCTTTTCCGGGACTAGCTTGATGTTTTTT. Translation gives CASSFSGTSLMFF.

V gene TRBV11-3 combines with J gene TRBJ2-3, with 15 bases identical to TRBD2. V shed 5 bases and J 4 bases; nucleotides not matched to a gene: 4. Germline V CDR1 and CDR2: SGHNT, YENEEA. This CDR3 region has 16 residues. The CDR3 DNA reads TGTGCCAGCAGCAGGGGGACTAGCGGGAGGTCAGATACGCAGTATTTT. Protein: CASSRGTSGRSDTQYF.

The genes are TRBV11-3 and TRBJ2-2; D gene ambiguous. V was cut by 7 bases and J by 0 bases, with 6 bases left in between. Germline V CDR1 and CDR2: SGHNT, YENEEA. The CDR3 has 13 amino acids. In DNA form, the CDR3 reads TGTGCCAGCATGGACGCGAACACCGGGGAGCTGTTTTTT. Translated, it gives CASMDANTGELFF.

The chain couples TRBV7-9 to TRBJ2-3; maybe TRBD2 (6 bases). Germline V gene data show CDR1 as SEHNR and CDR2 as FQNEAQ (reference sequence). V lost 9 bases and J lost 2, with 9 bases in between. CDR3 length: 12 amino acids. CDR3 sequence: CASGRDTDTQYF. CDR3 in DNA: TGTGCCAGTGGGCGGGACACAGATACGCAGTATTTT.

The CDR3 loop is CASSLTGAVGEQYF. The CDR3 DNA sequence: TGTGCCAGCAGCTTAACAGGCGCAGTTGGCGAGCAGTACTTC. The genes are TRBV7-9 and TRBJ2-7; possible D gene TRBD1, 5 bases. Germline CDR1 and CDR2: SEHNR and FQNEAQ (reference sequence). This CDR3 is built from 14 residues. With 2 bases removed from V and 6 bases from J, the gap between germline ends came to 14 bases.

This chain uses TRBV10-3 with TRBJ2-2; D not resolved. This CDR3 is 14 amino acids long. The germline gives CDR1 ENHRY, CDR2 SYGVKD. V gave up 7 bases and J gave up 3 bases, with 12 bases separating them. The CDR3 spells CAITDPRYTGELFF. Here the CDR3 DNA reads TGTGCCATCACCGACCCTAGGTACACCGGGGAGCTGTTTTTT.

This chain joins TRBV19 and TRBJ2-1; D is unresolved. Deletions cut 2 bases from V and 5 bases from J, with 10 bases between. The CDR3 runs 14 residues. Germline V gene lookup returns CDR1 LNHDA and CDR2 SQIVND (reference sequence). CDR3 bases: TGTGCCAGTAGTATAAGCCGGAGAAACAATGAGCAGTTCTTC. This encodes CASSISRRNNEQFF.

This clone showed up just a few times. This chain connects TRBV27 to TRBJ1-1; D is uncertain. The germline V gene encodes CDR1 MNHEY and CDR2 SMNVEV (reference sequence). The CDR3 is 15 residues long. V was trimmed by 5 bases and J by 0 bases, leaving 13 bases between them. CDR3 residues: CASSPRPPMNTEAFF. The CDR3 coding sequence is TGTGCCAGCAGTCCGCGTCCCCCTATGAACACTGAAGCTTTCTTT.

V usage is TRBV4-1 and J usage is TRBJ2-1; D remains unclear. V dropped 1 base and J dropped 6 bases, with 10 bases sitting between them. Per germline, CDR1 MGHRA and CDR2 YSYEKL. The CDR3 consists of 14 residues. The CDR3 DNA sequence: TGCGCCAGCAGCCAAGGGGTTAGTAGCAATGAGCAGTTCTTC. This translates into CASSQGVSSNEQFF.

The V call is TRBV7-6, the J call TRBJ2-5; D ambiguous. This CDR3 contains 12 residues. Germline lookup yields CDR1 SGHVS and CDR2 FNYEAQ. Trimming pared 1 base from V and 5 bases from J, leaving 5 bases between. The CDR3 here is CASSLGLETQYF. The CDR3 nucleotides read TGTGCCAGCAGCTTAGGACTGGAGACCCAGTACTTC.

The sample holds one count of this clone. This chain connects TRBV7-9 to TRBJ2-3; 7 nucleotides agree with TRBD2. Germline V CDR1 and CDR2: SEHNR, FQNEAQ (reference sequence). J lost 5 bases, V lost 5 bases, and 4 bases had no gene match. This CDR3 has 13 amino acids. The DNA of the CDR3 is TGTGCCAGCAGCCCGGGAGGTGGAGATACGCAGTATTTT. Its protein is CASSPGGGDTQYF.

The J gene is TRBJ1-1, the V gene TRBV7-9; 9 bases match TRBD1. The CDR3 extends over 14 amino acids. Germline V gene lookup returns CDR1 SEHNR and CDR2 FQNEAQ (reference sequence). V shed 5 bases, J shed 0 bases, and the junction held 1 base outside the gene matches. CDR3 protein: CASSGTGLNTEAFF. CDR3 DNA sequence: TGTGCCAGCAGCGGGACAGGGCTGAACACTGAAGCTTTCTTT.

The chain recombines TRBV10-3 with TRBJ2-2; 12 bases line up with TRBD2. The ends lost 3 bases at V and 4 bases at J; junction bases unmatched: 0. CDR1 is ENHRY and CDR2 is SYGVKD in the germline V gene. The CDR3 is 15 amino acids. CDR3 region: CAISELAGGTGELFF. The CDR3 bases are TGTGCCATCAGTGAACTAGCGGGAGGCACCGGGGAGCTGTTTTTT.